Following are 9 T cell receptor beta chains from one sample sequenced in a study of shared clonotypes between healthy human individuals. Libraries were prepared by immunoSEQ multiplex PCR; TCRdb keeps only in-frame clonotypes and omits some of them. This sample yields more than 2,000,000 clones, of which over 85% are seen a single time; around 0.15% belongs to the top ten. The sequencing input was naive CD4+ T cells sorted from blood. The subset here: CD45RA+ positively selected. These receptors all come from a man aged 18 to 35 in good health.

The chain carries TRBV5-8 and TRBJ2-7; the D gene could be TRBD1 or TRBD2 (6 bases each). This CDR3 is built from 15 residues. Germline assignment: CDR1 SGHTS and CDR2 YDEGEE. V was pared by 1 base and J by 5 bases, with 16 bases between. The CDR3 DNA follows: TGTGCCAGCAGCTTGTTACCGGGGGCAGGAGACGAGCAGTACTTC. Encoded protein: CASSLLPGAGDEQYF.

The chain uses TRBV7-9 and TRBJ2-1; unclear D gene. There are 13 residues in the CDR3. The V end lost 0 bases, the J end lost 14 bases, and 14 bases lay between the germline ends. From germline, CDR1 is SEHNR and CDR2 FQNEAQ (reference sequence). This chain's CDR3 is CASSLARPGLEFF. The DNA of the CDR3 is TGTGCCAGCAGCTTAGCTCGGCCGGGTCTGGAGTTCTTC. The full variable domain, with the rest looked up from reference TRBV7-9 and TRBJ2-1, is DTGVSQNPRHKITKRGQNVTFRCDPISEHNRLYWYRQTLGQGPEFLTYFQNEAQLEKSRLLSDRFSAERPKGSFSTLEIQRTEQGDSAMYLCASSLARPGLEFFGPGTRLTVL.

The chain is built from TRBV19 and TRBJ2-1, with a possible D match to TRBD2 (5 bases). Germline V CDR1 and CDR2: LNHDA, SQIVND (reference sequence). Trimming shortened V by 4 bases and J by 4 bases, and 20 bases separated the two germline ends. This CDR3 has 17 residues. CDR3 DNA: TGTGCCAGTAGTAACACTGTTCGGGGAGATGGTTACAATGAGCAGTTCTTC. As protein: CASSNTVRGDGYNEQFF.

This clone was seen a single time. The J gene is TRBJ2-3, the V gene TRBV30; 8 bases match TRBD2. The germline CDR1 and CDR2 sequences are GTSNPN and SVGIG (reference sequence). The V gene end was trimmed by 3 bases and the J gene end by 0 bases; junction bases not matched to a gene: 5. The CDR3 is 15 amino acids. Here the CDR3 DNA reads TGTGCCTGGAGCGACGGACTAGCTAGCACAGATACGCAGTATTTT. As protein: CAWSDGLASTDTQYF.

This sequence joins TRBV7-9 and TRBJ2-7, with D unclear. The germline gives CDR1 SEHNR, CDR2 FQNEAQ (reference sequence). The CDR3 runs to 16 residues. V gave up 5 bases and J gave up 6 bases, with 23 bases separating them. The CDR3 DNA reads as TGTGCCAGCAGCACGTGGCAGTCGGGCGGCGCCCTCGAGCAGTACTTC. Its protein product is CASSTWQSGGALEQYF.

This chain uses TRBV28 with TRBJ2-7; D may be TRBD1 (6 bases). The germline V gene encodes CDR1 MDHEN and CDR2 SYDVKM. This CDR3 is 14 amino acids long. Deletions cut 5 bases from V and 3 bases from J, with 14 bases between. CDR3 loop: CASSPQGRNYEQYF. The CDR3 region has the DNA TGTGCCAGCAGTCCCCAGGGGCGAAACTACGAGCAGTACTTC. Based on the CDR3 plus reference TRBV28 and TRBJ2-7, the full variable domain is DVKVTQSSRYLVKRTGEKVFLECVQDMDHENMFWYRQDPGLGLRLIYFSYDVKMKEKGDIPEGYSVSREKKERFSLILESASTNQTSMYLCASSPQGRNYEQYFGPGTRLTVT.

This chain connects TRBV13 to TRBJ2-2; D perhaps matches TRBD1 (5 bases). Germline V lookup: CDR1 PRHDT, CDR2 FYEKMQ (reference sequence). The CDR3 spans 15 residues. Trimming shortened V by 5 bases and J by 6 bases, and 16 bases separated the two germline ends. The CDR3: CASSPEGVGPGELFF. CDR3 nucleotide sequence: TGTGCCAGCAGCCCCGAAGGGGTCGGACCCGGGGAGCTGTTTTTT.

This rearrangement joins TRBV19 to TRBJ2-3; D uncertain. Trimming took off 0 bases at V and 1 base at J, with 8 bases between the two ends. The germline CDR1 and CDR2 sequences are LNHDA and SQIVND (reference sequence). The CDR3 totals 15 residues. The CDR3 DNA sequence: TGTGCCAGTAGTATAGACGGCGGAGGCACAGATACGCAGTATTTT. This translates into CASSIDGGGTDTQYF. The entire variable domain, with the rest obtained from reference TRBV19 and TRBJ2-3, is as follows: DGGITQSPKYLFRKEGQNVTLSCEQNLNHDAMYWYRQDPGQGLRLIYYSQIVNDFQKGDIAEGYSVSREKKESFPLTVTSAQKNPTAFYLCASSIDGGGTDTQYFGPGTRLTVL.

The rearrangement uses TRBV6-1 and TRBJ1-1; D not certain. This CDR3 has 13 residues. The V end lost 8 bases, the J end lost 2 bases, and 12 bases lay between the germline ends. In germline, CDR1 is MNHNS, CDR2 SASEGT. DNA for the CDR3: TGTGCCAGCGACGTGCGGGGTAACACTGAAGCTTTCTTT. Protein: CASDVRGNTEAFF.